The 8 T cell receptor beta chains below come from one sample, sequenced in a study of cytomegalovirus exposure and HLA in healthy donors (dated by TCRdb to the late 2010s). The method was the immunoSEQ multiplex PCR assay. A mixture of 60 forward primers for TCR Vbeta segments and 13 reverse primers for TCR Jbeta segments was used in the multiplex PCR. TCRdb's version of the immuneACCESS table is confined to in-frame rearrangements and falls short of the full clone set. An unresolved V gene accounts for under half of the shortfall where checked; the remainder is of unknown origin. Here the sample has around 150,000 clones; approximately 80% occur a single time. Together, the top ten hold 7% of the sample. Sequencing was carried out using PBMCs. These TCRs come from a woman aged 25 to 39 in good health and CMV-seropositive.

J is TRBJ1-5 and V is TRBV2; D perhaps matches TRBD1 (6 bases). CDR3 length: 15 amino acids. Germline V CDR1 and CDR2: SNHLY, FYNNEI. V was clipped by 6 bases and J by 0 bases, with 12 bases between them. CDR3 in DNA: TGTGCCAGCAGGTCGAGGGGGATTAGCAATCAGCCCCAGCATTTT. It is translated as CASRSRGISNQPQHF.

The chain's CDR3 is CASSKTAGLETQYF. The DNA for the CDR3 is TGTGCCAGCAGTAAGACCGCGGGGTTGGAGACCCAGTACTTC. The chain links TRBV6-5 to TRBJ2-5, with D possibly TRBD2 on 6 matching bases. Germline values: CDR1 MNHEY, CDR2 SVGAGI. Deletions cut 5 bases from V and 5 bases from J, with 15 bases between. The CDR3 extends over 14 amino acids.

The CDR3 DNA follows: TGTGCCACAACAACGGGACACCCCAGCTCTGGAAACACCATATATTTT. Translating it yields CATTTGHPSSGNTIYF. The chain employs TRBV6-4 and TRBJ1-3, with a tentative D call TRBD1 (6 bases). This CDR3 has 16 residues. The ends were cut back, 10 bases at V and 0 bases at J, with 19 bases in the middle. Looked up from germline, CDR1 is MRHNA and CDR2 is SNTAGT.

The chain employs TRBV6-5 and TRBJ2-5; tentatively, D is TRBD2 (5 bases). Gene TRBJ2-7 matches the end of the DNA better, so the J call may be wrong. Germline V gives CDR1 MNHEY, CDR2 SVGAGI. The CDR3 totals 13 residues. The CDR3 DNA follows: TGTGCCAGCAGCGCCCCGGGGAGTTACGAGCAGTACTTC. Amino acid sequence: CASSAPGSYEQYF.

The CDR3 DNA reads TGCGCCAGCAGAGAGGACAGGGTATGTGGCTACACCTTC. This translates into CASREDRVCGYTF. The J gene is TRBJ1-2, the V gene TRBV10-1; 8 bases line up with TRBD1. The germline gives CDR1 WNHNN, CDR2 SYGVQD (reference sequence). V lost 6 bases and J lost 7; bases outside the gene matches: 7. The CDR3 spans 13 residues.

The chain employs TRBV28 and TRBJ2-6; D possibly corresponds to TRBD1 (5 bases). The germline V gene encodes CDR1 MDHEN and CDR2 SYDVKM. The CDR3 sequence is 16 residues long. Trimming cost V 3 bases and J 1 base, with 10 bases left between them. The CDR3 reads CASSLVSGSGANVLTF. CDR3 DNA: TGTGCCAGCAGTTTGGTATCAGGGTCTGGGGCCAACGTCCTGACTTTC.

The chain links TRBV4-2 to TRBJ1-5, with D tentatively TRBD1 (6 bases). With 4 bases removed from V and 2 bases from J, the gap between germline ends came to 24 bases. The CDR3 covers 19 residues. Germline V gene lookup returns CDR1 LGHNA and CDR2 YNFKEQ. CDR3 loop: CASSRTYGRGEVGNQPQHF. Here the CDR3 DNA reads TGTGCCAGCAGCCGAACCTATGGCAGGGGAGAGGTGGGCAATCAGCCCCAGCATTTT.

The CDR3 sequence is CASSPQQGAGGYTF. The CDR3 DNA follows: TGCGCCAGCAGCCCCCAACAGGGGGCTGGAGGCTACACCTTC. The chain employs TRBV5-1 and TRBJ1-2, with 9 positions matching TRBD1. V shed 4 bases and J 8 bases; nucleotides not matched to a gene: 9. This CDR3 comprises 14 residues. Germline CDR1 and CDR2: SGHRS and YFSETQ.